This T cell receptor beta chain was sequenced in a study of beta chain features in type 1 diabetes (dated by TCRdb to the late 2010s). General notes on the study: No differences in mean age, gender distribution, total cell number or subset yield were found between patients and healthy donors. Across all samples, approximately 100 million sorted cells were examined, and cell number per subset correlated strongly with RNA yield. In the study, recently diagnosed type 1 diabetes patients and matched healthy donors were compared on the TCRB repertoires of their sorted circulating CD4+ T cell subsets. Naive and central memory subsets were obtained from all 30 or so donors, but regulatory and stem cell-like memory subsets were isolated from only 8 patients and roughly 8 healthy donors.

In the case of this clone: Its antigen target is currently unknown. No much larger clonotype is one base removed from it; base qualities were not supplied.

The entire isolated RNA was reverse transcribed using the High Capacity cDNA Reverse Transcription Kit, and thus expressed TCRB transcripts were sequenced. Deep immunoSEQ sequencing was performed on naive, central memory and regulatory T cell samples, with an average of roughly 3.3 million total reads per sample. After sorted cells were lysed in RLT buffer, RNA was extracted with DNase-treated RNeasy Micro or Mini kits, with the choice depending on cell number. Each cell subset was processed separately to prevent cross-contamination, with patient and healthy donor samples processed together. The immunoSEQ multiplex PCR was used to amplify TCRB sequences from cDNA, yielding 87-bp fragments that span the CDR3 region. The amplicons were sequenced using the Illumina HiSeq platform. The published analysis was carried out like this. PCR bias was corrected computationally using synthetic template baselines, and reads within Hamming distance 2 were collapsed, with unmergeable singletons discarded. Reads were aligned to IMGT to assign V, D and J genes, CDR3 length, and insertions or deletions at six rearrangement sites. Within each subset, clonotype counts were normalized to sorted cell number, after which true diversity and Gini coefficients were computed with the tcR R package. The overlap coefficient, calculated on TCRB nucleotide sequences, was used to quantify repertoire sharing. Held by TCRdb, this immuneACCESS table contains in-frame sequences only and omits some clones. Under half of the omission traces to an unresolved V gene where checked; the cause of the rest is unknown. V and J calls and clone size are copied from that table; D and trimming were computed from the DNA. The sample records about 130,000 clones, nearly 9.5% of which are singletons. The biggest ten clones account for about 0.61% of the sample.

A single peripheral blood draw of around 120 mL on average was collected from each donor into heparinised tubes. Using a panel that included CD45RO, CCR7, CD25, CD127, CD95 and CD27, naive, central memory, regulatory and stem cell-like memory CD4+ T cells were sorted on a BD FACSAria II. Purity was above 98% for every sorted population. Right away, PBMCs were isolated by Lymphoprep density gradient centrifugation and were stained directly, with no culture step. So that batch effects would be minimized, each experiment stained and sorted samples in pairs, pairing one healthy donor with one patient. Beyond this particular receptor, the publication reports: Because cDNA was sequenced instead of genomic DNA, activated cells with high expression could be over-represented, although the groups did not differ in activation or CD3 levels. In all four CD4+ subsets, TCRB CDR3 length was moderately but significantly shorter in type 1 diabetes patients. PCR may preferentially amplify shorter templates, but because patient and control samples were amplified and corrected together, any resulting skew would affect both groups equally. At VDJ recombination sites, type 1 diabetes patients had fewer insertions and more deleted nucleotides, which implies abnormalities in thymic rearrangement. Naive, central memory and regulatory TCRB repertoires appeared to be more alike among patients than among healthy donors. Only small numbers of individuals were included in the HLA sub-analyses, which left unresolved whether HLA type had any influence on TCRB rearrangement.

Sample: central memory CD4+ T cells from blood. This sequence originates from a man in his late teens or twenties in good health.

CDR3 reads: CASSLEGASYNEQFF. The DNA sequence is TGTGCCAGCAGCTTAGAGGGGGCTTCCTACAATGAGCAGTTCTTC. This chain is built from TRBV7-7 and TRBJ2-1; 7 nucleotides in the junction match TRBD1. Including the terminal cysteine and phenylalanine, the CDR3 comprises 15 residues. The only DNA kept is the CDR3, 45 bases in frame from the first base. CDR1 and CDR2 were assigned from the germline V gene (reference sequence) as SSHAT and FNYEAQ. V is trimmed back by 1 base and J by 1 base, and the junction contains 1 base that no gene match accounts for.